These 18 T cell receptor beta chains share one sample of origin, sequenced in a study of T cell responses to AZD1222 COVID-19 vaccine. Only in-frame clones appear in the TCRdb table, and some are missing; sequencing was by immunoSEQ multiplex PCR. In the table there are about 160,000 clones, more than 75% of which are singletons. Sequenced here: peripheral blood, sampled 28 days after the second AZD1222 dose. These receptors originate from an adult who received the AZD1222 COVID-19 vaccine.

The sample holds many counts of this clone. This chain uses TRBV12-3 or TRBV12-4 with TRBJ2-2; no clear D gene. The CDR3 spans 12 residues. Trimming cost V 7 bases and J 4 bases, with 7 bases left between them. In DNA form, the CDR3 reads TGTGCCAGCAACTTTATCACCGGGGAGCTGTTTTTT. Translating it yields CASNFITGELFF.

Points on this clone: The sample carries other DNA sequences with the same CDR3. The V gene is TRBV30, the J gene TRBJ2-2, with D uncertain. CDR1 is GTSNPN and CDR2 is SVGIG in the germline V gene (reference sequence). The V and J ends lost 1 base and 6 bases respectively, with 6 bases between them. CDR3 length: 12 residues. This CDR3 is CAWSAGPGELFF. As DNA, the CDR3 is TGTGCCTGGAGTGCGGGTCCCGGGGAGCTGTTTTTT.

V usage is TRBV18 and J usage is TRBJ2-5, with D tentatively TRBD2 (6 bases). The germline V gene encodes CDR1 KGHSH and CDR2 LQKENI. This CDR3 has 16 residues. The V end was cut by 0 bases, the J end by 2 bases, with 13 bases between. The CDR3 nucleotides are TGTGCCAGCTCACCACCGTCAAACCGGGGGCAAGAGACCCAGTACTTC. Amino acids: CASSPPSNRGQETQYF.

V and J are TRBV7-3 and TRBJ1-1; D gene unclear. Germline CDR1 SGHTA, CDR2 FQGTGA. CDR3 length: 13 amino acids. V shed 2 bases and J shed 4 bases, with 8 bases lying between them. CDR3 DNA sequence: TGTGCCAGCAGCTTAGATTCGGGCACTGAAGCTTTCTTT. Translating it yields CASSLDSGTEAFF.

The chain couples TRBV5-5 to TRBJ1-4; perhaps TRBD1 as D (6 bases). Between the trimmed V and J ends, which lost 2 bases and 5 bases, there was a span of 16 bases. Germline CDR1 SGHKS, CDR2 YYEKEE (reference sequence). CDR3 size: 16 residues. The chain's CDR3 is CASSLRDNRLNEKLFF. CDR3 coding DNA: TGTGCCAGCAGCTTAAGGGACAACAGACTAAATGAAAAACTGTTTTTT.

This chain uses TRBV3-1 (or the pseudogene TRBV3-2) with TRBJ1-1; D is ambiguous. Germline-derived CDR1 and CDR2 are LGHDT and YNNKEL (reference sequence). The CDR3 totals 13 residues. Deletions cut 0 bases from V and 3 bases from J, with 5 bases between. In DNA, the CDR3 is TGTGCCAGCAGCCAAGAGGGATACACTGAAGCTTTCTTT. Its translation is CASSQEGYTEAFF.

The chain carries TRBV27 and TRBJ1-1; perhaps TRBD1 as D (5 bases). Germline-derived CDR1 and CDR2 are MNHEY and SMNVEV (reference sequence). Trimming took 4 bases from V and 3 from J, leaving 9 bases between them. This CDR3 is 13 amino acids long. CDR3 protein: CASSWSRDTEAFF. CDR3 in DNA: TGTGCCAGCAGTTGGAGCAGGGACACTGAAGCTTTCTTT.

The genes are TRBV5-4 and TRBJ2-3; D not certain. Trimming pared 5 bases from V and 2 bases from J, leaving 15 bases between. This CDR3 comprises 15 residues. CDR1 is SGHNT, CDR2 YYREEE, per germline (reference sequence). CDR3 sequence reads: CASSDRATTTDTQYF. The CDR3 DNA reads as TGTGCCAGCAGTGACCGGGCCACTACCACAGATACGCAGTATTTT. The whole variable domain, filled in from reference TRBV5-4 and TRBJ2-3, reads ETGVTQSPTHLIKTRGQQVTLRCSSQSGHNTVSWYQQALGQGPQFIFQYYREEENGRGNFPPRFSGLQFPNYSSELNVNALELDDSALYLCASSDRATTTDTQYFGPGTRLTVL.

V and J are TRBV4-3 and TRBJ1-2; no firm D call. The CDR3 is made up of 14 amino acids. Trimming removed 0 bases at V and 8 bases at J, with 13 bases between. Germline lookup yields CDR1 LGHNA and CDR2 YSLEER. CDR3 protein: CASSQETSIWGYTF. Here the CDR3 DNA reads TGCGCCAGCAGCCAAGAAACCTCAATTTGGGGCTACACCTTC.

This chain joins TRBV6-5 and TRBJ1-6; D unclear. Germline assignment: CDR1 MNHEY and CDR2 SVGAGI. The CDR3 extends over 14 amino acids. Trimming removed 4 bases from V and 8 bases from J, with 12 bases in between. The CDR3 DNA follows: TGTGCCAGCAGTTGGGGAGGGCATTATTCACCCCTCCACTTT. Its protein is CASSWGGHYSPLHF.

CDR3 loop: CASSPQGIGGYTF. The CDR3 nucleotides are TGTGCCAGCAGCCCCCAGGGAATCGGGGGCTACACCTTC. The chain has TRBV6-2 or TRBV6-3 and TRBJ1-2; maybe TRBD1 (5 bases). The germline V gene has CDR1 MNHEY and CDR2 SVGEGT. This CDR3 contains 13 residues. V was pared by 6 bases and J by 8 bases, with 16 bases between.

The chain links TRBV6-4 to TRBJ2-7; 8 bases map to TRBD1. Germline lookup yields CDR1 MRHNA and CDR2 SNTAGT. Germline trimming cut 5 bases from V and 0 bases from J; bases unmatched to any gene: 6. CDR3 size: 15 residues. CDR3 residues: CASSLQGGDSYEQYF. The CDR3 DNA is TGTGCCAGCAGTCTACAGGGGGGCGACTCCTACGAGCAGTACTTC.

The chain joins TRBV4-3 to TRBJ2-3; the D gene is possibly TRBD2 (5 bases). The CDR3 totals 16 residues. The germline CDR1 and CDR2 sequences are LGHNA and YSLEER. V gave up 1 base and J gave up 0 bases, with 11 bases separating them. The CDR3 is CASSQASGTSTDTQYF. The CDR3 bases are TGCGCCAGCAGCCAAGCCAGCGGAACTAGCACAGATACGCAGTATTTT.

The chain is built from TRBV10-3 and TRBJ2-7; 8 bases are a match to TRBD2. The CDR3 spans 14 residues. CDR1 ENHRY and CDR2 SYGVKD come from the germline V gene. V gave up 7 bases and J gave up 2 bases; unmatched junction bases: 7. CDR3 DNA: TGTGCCATCAAAATTAGCGGGGATGCCTACGAGCAGTACTTC. It codes for CAIKISGDAYEQYF.

The V gene is TRBV10-3, the J gene TRBJ1-4; D remains ambiguous. Trimming removed 11 bases from V and 8 bases from J, with 21 bases in between. This CDR3 has 14 amino acids. CDR1 and CDR2 (germline): ENHRY, SYGVKD. This chain's CDR3 is CASKDGSGGEKLFF. CDR3 bases: TGTGCCTCAAAGGACGGCTCGGGCGGCGAAAAACTGTTTTTT.

The V call is TRBV30, the J call TRBJ1-5; D is uncertain. Trimming left V 3 bases short and J 5 bases short, with 11 bases between. The CDR3 extends over 13 amino acids. The germline gives CDR1 GTSNPN, CDR2 SVGIG (reference sequence). The CDR3 coding sequence is TGTGCCTGGAGCGGAGCAGCCGATCAGCCCCAGCATTTT. Encoded protein: CAWSGAADQPQHF.

The rearrangement links TRBV5-8 to TRBJ1-1, with 7 bases matching TRBD1. The CDR3 extends over 16 amino acids. In germline, CDR1 is SGHTS, CDR2 YDEGEE. The junction had 13 bases not matched to a gene; V was cut back by 4 bases and J by 4 bases. The CDR3 DNA is TGTGCCAGCAGCAGAACAGGGGTTGAGGGGGGCACTGAAGCTTTCTTT. Its protein is CASSRTGVEGGTEAFF.

The V gene is TRBV19, the J gene TRBJ1-3; D is undetermined. CDR3 length: 13 residues. The V gene's germline CDR1 is LNHDA and CDR2 SQIVND (reference sequence). The CDR3 reads CAAQGSSGNTIYF. CDR3 sequence (DNA): TGTGCTGCTCAAGGGAGCTCTGGAAACACCATATATTTT. Variable domain in full (rest from reference TRBV19 and TRBJ1-3): DGGITQSPKYLFRKEGQNVTLSCEQNLNHDAMYWYRQDPGQGLRLIYYSQIVNDFQKGDIAEGYSVSREKKESFPLTVTSAQKNPTAFYLCAAQGSSGNTIYFGEGSWLTVV.